The clone carrying this TCR beta chain was observed a few times. The junction departs from germline at one end; a sequencing error may be responsible. The CDR3 totals 15 residues. In germline, CDR1 is LGHNA, CDR2 YNFKEQ. A universal primer site was added by template switching, and unique molecular identifiers were carried by the cDNA. In TCRdb, the 5' RACE reads were re-called with MiXCR into one record per CDR3 protein. The table includes approximately 890,000 distinct CDR3 sequences, roughly an eighth detected once. The entry originates in a study of identical twins. The sample was also reused in another study, on yellow fever vaccine responses in identical twins.

The specimen was PBMCs. This TCR was recovered from a young woman in good health. The chain carries TRBV4-2 and TRBJ2-2; D is unresolved. The CDR3 DNA sequence: TGTGCCAGCAGCCAAGCGCCTGGGAACGCCGGGGAGCTGTTTTTT. Translation gives CASSQAPGNAGELFF.